The entry that follows covers one T cell receptor (beta chain) sequence. Antigen: not known. A read error may produce the germline difference seen at one junction end. The data stem from a study of tumor-infiltrating lymphocytes in primary liver carcinoma. Study-level background: Enrolled patients were male and female, aged 30 to 69 years.

TCR beta cDNA was prepared out of roughly 450 ng total RNA by means of a constant-region primer. Construction of TCR beta libraries relied on three successive nested multiplex PCR rounds employing slightly modified ARM-PCR. The first two PCR rounds used TRBV1-TRBV30 forward primers with a C-beta reverse primer, around 10 cycles each. In TCRdb, the multiplex PCR reads were re-called with MiXCR into one record per CDR3 protein. The sample holds fewer than 90,000 distinct CDR3 sequences, around 70% seen once. The source material, roughly 18-32 mg of unsorted bulk tissue, was used to co-extract RNA and DNA. Chronic HBV infection was present in the patients, who were treatment-naive. Notes on the study in general: Paired tumor-adjacent and tumor-blood samples overlapped less than tumor region pairs did. Only about 7-24% of top clones showed up in all five tumor regions.

This CDR3 is built from 14 residues. The germline gives CDR1 MNHNS, CDR2 SASEGT. The sequence was obtained from a man in his forties with primary liver carcinoma and hepatitis B virus infection. The V call is TRBV6-1, the J call TRBJ1-5; 8 bases are a match to TRBD1. The specimen sequenced was liver tumor tissue from sampling region 1. Sample subset: tumor region T1, superior pole. CDR3 sequence reads: CASSEAQGALPQHF. The CDR3 region has the DNA TGTGCCAGCAGTGAGGCGCAGGGGGCTCTGCCCCAGCATTTC.